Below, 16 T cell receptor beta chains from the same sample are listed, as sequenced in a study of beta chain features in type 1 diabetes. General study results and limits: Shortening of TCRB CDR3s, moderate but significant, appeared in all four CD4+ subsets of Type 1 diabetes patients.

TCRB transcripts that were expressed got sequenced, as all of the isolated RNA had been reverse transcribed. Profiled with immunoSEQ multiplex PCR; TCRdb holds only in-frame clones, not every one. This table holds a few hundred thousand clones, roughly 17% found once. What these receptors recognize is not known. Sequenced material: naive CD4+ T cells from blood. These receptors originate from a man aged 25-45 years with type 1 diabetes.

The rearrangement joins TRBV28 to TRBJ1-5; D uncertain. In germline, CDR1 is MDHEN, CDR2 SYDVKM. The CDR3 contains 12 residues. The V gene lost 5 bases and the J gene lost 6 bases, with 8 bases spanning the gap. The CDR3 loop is CASSPVIQPQHF. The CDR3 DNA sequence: TGTGCCAGCAGTCCGGTCATTCAGCCCCAGCATTTT.

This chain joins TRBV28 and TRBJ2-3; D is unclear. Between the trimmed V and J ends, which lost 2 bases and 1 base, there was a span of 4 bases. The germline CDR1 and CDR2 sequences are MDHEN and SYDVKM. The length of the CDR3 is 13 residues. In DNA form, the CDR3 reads TGTGCCAGCAGTTTACCAGGCACAGATACGCAGTATTTT. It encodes CASSLPGTDTQYF. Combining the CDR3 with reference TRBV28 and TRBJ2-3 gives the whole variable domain DVKVTQSSRYLVKRTGEKVFLECVQDMDHENMFWYRQDPGLGLRLIYFSYDVKMKEKGDIPEGYSVSREKKERFSLILESASTNQTSMYLCASSLPGTDTQYFGPGTRLTVL.

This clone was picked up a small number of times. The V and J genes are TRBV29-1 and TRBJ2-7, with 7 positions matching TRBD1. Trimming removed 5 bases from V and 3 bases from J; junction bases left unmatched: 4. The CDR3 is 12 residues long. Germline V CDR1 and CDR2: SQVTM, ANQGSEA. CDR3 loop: CSVTGENYEQYF. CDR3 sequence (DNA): TGCAGCGTTACAGGGGAAAACTACGAGCAGTACTTC.

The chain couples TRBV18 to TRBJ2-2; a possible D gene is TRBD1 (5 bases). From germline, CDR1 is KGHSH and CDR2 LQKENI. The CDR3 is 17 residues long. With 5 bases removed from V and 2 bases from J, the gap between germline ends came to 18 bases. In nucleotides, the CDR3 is TGTGCCAGCTCAACGCCGGAACAGGCATCTAACACCGGGGAGCTGTTTTTT. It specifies CASSTPEQASNTGELFF.

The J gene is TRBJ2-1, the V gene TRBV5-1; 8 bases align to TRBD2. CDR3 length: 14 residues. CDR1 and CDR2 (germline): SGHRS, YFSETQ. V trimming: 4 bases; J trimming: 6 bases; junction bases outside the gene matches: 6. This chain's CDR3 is CASSPAGRGNEQFF. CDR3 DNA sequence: TGCGCCAGCAGCCCGGCCGGGAGGGGCAATGAGCAGTTCTTC.

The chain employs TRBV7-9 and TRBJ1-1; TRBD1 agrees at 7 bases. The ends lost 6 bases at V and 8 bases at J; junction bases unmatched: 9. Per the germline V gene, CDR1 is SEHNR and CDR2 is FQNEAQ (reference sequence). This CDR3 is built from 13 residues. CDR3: CASSSGTVLEAFF. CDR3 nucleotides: TGTGCCAGCAGTTCCGGGACAGTCCTAGAAGCTTTCTTT.

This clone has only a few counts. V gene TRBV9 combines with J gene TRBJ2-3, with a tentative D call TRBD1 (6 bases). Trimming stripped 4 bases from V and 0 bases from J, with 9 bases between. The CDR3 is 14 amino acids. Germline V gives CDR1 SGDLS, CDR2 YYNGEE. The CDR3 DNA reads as TGTGCCAGCAGCCGGACAGTGAGCACAGATACGCAGTATTTT. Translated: CASSRTVSTDTQYF.

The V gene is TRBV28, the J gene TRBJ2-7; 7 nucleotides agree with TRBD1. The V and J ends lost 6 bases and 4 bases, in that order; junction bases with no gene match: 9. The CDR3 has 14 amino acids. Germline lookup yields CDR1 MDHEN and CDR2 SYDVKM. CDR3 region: CASSSPGQSYEQYF. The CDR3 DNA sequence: TGTGCCAGCAGCTCACCGGGACAGTCTTACGAGCAGTACTTC.

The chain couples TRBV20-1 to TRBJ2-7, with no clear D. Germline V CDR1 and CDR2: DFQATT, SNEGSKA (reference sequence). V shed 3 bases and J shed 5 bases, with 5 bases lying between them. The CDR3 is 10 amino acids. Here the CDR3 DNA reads TGCAGTGCTAGCGAGGACGAGCAGTACTTC. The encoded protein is CSASEDEQYF.

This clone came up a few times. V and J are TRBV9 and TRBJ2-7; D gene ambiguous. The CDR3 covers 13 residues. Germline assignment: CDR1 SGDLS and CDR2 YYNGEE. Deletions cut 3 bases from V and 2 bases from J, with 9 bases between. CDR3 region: CASSDVNTYEQYF. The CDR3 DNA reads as TGTGCCAGCAGCGACGTGAACACCTACGAGCAGTACTTC.

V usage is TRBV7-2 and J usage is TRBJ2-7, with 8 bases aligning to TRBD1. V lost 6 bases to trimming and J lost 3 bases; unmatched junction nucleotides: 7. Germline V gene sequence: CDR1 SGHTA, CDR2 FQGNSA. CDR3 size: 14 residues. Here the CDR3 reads CASRQTGESYEQYF. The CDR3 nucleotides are TGTGCCAGCAGACAGACAGGGGAAAGCTACGAGCAGTACTTC.

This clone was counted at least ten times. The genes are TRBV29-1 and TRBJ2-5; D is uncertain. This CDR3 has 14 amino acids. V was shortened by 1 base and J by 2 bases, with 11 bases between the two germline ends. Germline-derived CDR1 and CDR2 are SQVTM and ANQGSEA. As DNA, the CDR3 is TGCAGCGTTGAAGCTGGACGTACACAAGAGACCCAGTACTTC. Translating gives CSVEAGRTQETQYF. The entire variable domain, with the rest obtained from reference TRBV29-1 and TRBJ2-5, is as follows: SAVISQKPSRDICQRGTSLTIQCQVDSQVTMMFWYRQQPGQSLTLIATANQGSEATYESGFVIDKFPISRPNLTFSTLTVSNMSPEDSSIYLCSVEAGRTQETQYFGPGTRLLVL.

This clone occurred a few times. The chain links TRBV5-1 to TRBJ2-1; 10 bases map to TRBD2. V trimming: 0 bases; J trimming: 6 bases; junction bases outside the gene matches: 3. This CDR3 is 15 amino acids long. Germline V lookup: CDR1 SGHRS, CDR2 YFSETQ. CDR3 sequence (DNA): TGCGCCAGCAGCTTGGCCAGCGGGAGGGGCAATGAGCAGTTCTTC. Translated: CASSLASGRGNEQFF.

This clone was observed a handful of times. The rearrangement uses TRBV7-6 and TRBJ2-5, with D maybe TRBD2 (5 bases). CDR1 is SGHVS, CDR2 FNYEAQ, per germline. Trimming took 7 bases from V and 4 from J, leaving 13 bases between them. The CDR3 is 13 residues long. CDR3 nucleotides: TGTGCCAGCACCTCCTCAGGAGGAGAGACCCAGTACTTC. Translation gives CASTSSGGETQYF.

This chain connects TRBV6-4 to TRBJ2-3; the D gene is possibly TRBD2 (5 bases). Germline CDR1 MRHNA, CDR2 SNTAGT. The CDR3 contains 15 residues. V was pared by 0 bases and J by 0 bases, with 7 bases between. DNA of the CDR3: TGTGCCAGCAGTGACTCCGGCGGGAGCACAGATACGCAGTATTTT. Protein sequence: CASSDSGGSTDTQYF.

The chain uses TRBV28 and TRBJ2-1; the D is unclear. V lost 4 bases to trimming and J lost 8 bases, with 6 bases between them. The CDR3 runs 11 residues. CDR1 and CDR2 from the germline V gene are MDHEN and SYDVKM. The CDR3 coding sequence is TGTGCCAGCAGTTCCCAGGATGAGCAGTTCTTC. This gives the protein CASSSQDEQFF.